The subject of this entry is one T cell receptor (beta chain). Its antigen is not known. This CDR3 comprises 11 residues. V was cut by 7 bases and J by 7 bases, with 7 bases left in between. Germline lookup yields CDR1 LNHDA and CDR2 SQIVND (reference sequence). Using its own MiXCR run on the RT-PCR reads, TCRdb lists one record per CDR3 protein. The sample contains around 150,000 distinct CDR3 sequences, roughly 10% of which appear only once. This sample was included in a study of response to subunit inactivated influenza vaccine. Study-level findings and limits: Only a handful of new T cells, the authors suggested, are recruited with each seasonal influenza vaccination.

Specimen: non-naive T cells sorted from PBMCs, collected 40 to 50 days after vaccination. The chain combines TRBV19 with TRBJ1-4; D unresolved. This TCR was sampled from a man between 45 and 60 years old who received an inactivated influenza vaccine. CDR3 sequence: CASTNSEKLFF. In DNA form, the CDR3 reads TGTGCCAGTACCAACTCTGAAAAACTGTTTTTT.